The following is a T cell receptor (beta chain) sequence with its context. The antigen is undetermined. The data belong to a study of shared clonotypes between healthy human individuals. Study details: Three plates each covered CD4 naive and memory; CD8 naive two, CD8 memory one.

Trimming stripped 7 bases from V and 3 bases from J, with 3 bases between. The germline V gene has CDR1 DFQATT and CDR2 SNEGSKA (reference sequence). This CDR3 is built from 10 residues. The data were produced by immunoSEQ multiplex PCR, yet TCRdb's version contains in-frame clones alone and is incomplete. Among over a million clones, about 98% were seen once, and the ten largest hold about 0.42%. Study-level points and caveats: Researchers found naive subsets generally carried larger estimated richness than memory subsets.

Sequences were obtained from naive CD4+ T cells sorted from blood. Subset reported: CD45RA+ positively selected. This sequence originates from a man aged 30 to 45 in good health. The gene calls are TRBV20-1 and TRBJ2-2; D not certain. CDR3 region: CSVYTGELFF. The CDR3 DNA is TGCAGTGTATACACCGGGGAGCTGTTTTTT.